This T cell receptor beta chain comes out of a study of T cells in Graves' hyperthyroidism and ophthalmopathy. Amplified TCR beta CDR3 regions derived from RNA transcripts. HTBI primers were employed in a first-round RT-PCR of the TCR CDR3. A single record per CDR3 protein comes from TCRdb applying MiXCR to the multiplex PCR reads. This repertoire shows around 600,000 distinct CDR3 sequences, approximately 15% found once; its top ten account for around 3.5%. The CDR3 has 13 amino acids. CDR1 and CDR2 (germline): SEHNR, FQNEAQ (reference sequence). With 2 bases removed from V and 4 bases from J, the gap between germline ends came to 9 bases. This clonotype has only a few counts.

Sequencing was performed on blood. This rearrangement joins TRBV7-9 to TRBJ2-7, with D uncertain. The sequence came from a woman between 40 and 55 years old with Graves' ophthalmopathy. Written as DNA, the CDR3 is TGTGCCAGCAGCTTAATGGGTGGGTACGAGCAGTACTTC. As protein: CASSLMGGYEQYF. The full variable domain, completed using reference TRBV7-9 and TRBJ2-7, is DTGVSQNPRHKITKRGQNVTFRCDPISEHNRLYWYRQTLGQGPEFLTYFQNEAQLEKSRLLSDRFSAERPKGSFSTLEIQRTEQGDSAMYLCASSLMGGYEQYFGPGTRLTVT.